This TCR beta chain was recorded in a study of cytomegalovirus exposure and HLA in healthy donors (dated 2017 in TCRdb). Study-wide context: In an earlier analysis of roughly 590 of the donors, around 290 Gb of sequence data and 100 million or so unique TCR beta sequences from 150 million to 200 million T cells were reported. An early release that covered roughly 600 HLA-typed donors contained approximately 300 gigabases of sequencing data and 65 million to 100 million unique TCR sequences. Of the roughly 400 genotyped donors, around 81% fell in the genetic ancestry cluster associated with self-reported Caucasian donors. The study aimed to test whether cataloging public T cell receptors could reveal signatures of past pathogen exposure. The study profiled the T cell repertoires of fewer than 850 subjects by immunosequencing and related them to cytomegalovirus serostatus. A separate validation cohort of approximately 120 different subjects was used in addition to the roughly 670-subject first cohort. High-throughput TCR immunosequencing, statistical association of individual TCRs with disease status, and machine learning were combined to predict cytomegalovirus infection status. In a later analysis, previously published TCR beta repertoires from fewer than 750 donors were re-analyzed and high-resolution HLA genotyping was added so that TCR occurrence patterns could be studied. Rather than drawing on any new phenotypic data, the later analysis identified candidate immune exposures from TCR beta sequences and the way those sequences occurred across donors. In an earlier analysis of 550 to 700 of the donors, high-throughput TCR beta sequencing was used to judge whether each TCR beta V gene segment behaved as functional or pseudogenic. Donor age, sex, ethnicity and CMV serostatus were compiled alongside the repertoire data. A later genetic analysis took genome-wide SNP genotypes for about three fifths of the 666 donors and used that subset as a discovery cohort. All discovery cohort repertoires had been generated on a single sequencing platform. Both class I and class II loci were covered by HLA typing, at four-digit resolution. The number of typed donors differed by locus: about 620-640 for A, B, C, DRB1 and DQB1; 500 to 550 for DQA1; over 600 for DPA1; and some 430 for DPB1. Several DR-DQ haplotypes were handled as single units for association and clustering because linkage in the cohort was strong. Across some 400 genotyped donors of the cohort, an average of about 200,000 unique TCR beta nucleotide sequences per donor were sequenced, and roughly 17% of those sequences were non-productive. Study-wide conclusions, independent of this receptor: Broadly in line with IMGT annotations, most TCR beta V segments showed up in productive rearrangements about 87% or about 30% of the time in an earlier analysis of approximately 640 of the donors. Linkage disequilibrium might explain the correlated functional status among segregating V segments, but an unknown experimental factor could not be excluded. In a later analysis, most CMV-associated TCR beta chains were found to appear HLA-restricted, with HLA associations seemingly driven largely by CMV exposure. Specific HLA alleles were associated with around 18,000 TCR beta sequences at a false discovery rate of 0.05 in a later analysis. The only immune exposure information available for the cohort was CMV serostatus. It was suggested by the authors that the approach could potentially be generalized to other disease states and immunological phenotypes. In both the original and validation cohorts, the classifier was reported to diagnose cytomegalovirus status with high specificity and sensitivity. When HLA alleles, especially DR and DQ, strongly co-occurred, attributing TCR associations to individual alleles was difficult. Compared with the roughly 700-donor mean, donors in an Asian-associated ancestry cluster had fewer N-insertions in productive TCRs, according to a later genetic analysis. According to a later analysis, TCR association rates differed among HLA loci, with DRB1 alleles showing the most associated TCRs and HLA-C alleles showing the fewest. V-gene and J-gene trimming of TCR beta chains was associated with a missense DCLRE1C variant in a later genetic analysis, and the association was replicated in an independent cohort. The study listed 164 TCR beta chains as associated with cytomegalovirus. A group of highly shared sequence variants was considered likely to be a technical artifact of the sequencing pipeline. Because counts were too low, more than 15 rarely observed V segments, including chromosome 9 orphons, were left out of the earlier analysis of some 640 of the donors. A few of the identified cytomegalovirus-associated TCR beta chains were confirmed in vitro to be specific for cytomegalovirus antigens. Most TCR sequences were observed very rarely across donors, whereas some public TCRs were present in many individuals. Sequencing depth was assumed to be roughly uniform across donors in the presence/absence analyses, though that assumption may not hold. A further reported finding was that TCR beta sequences accurately predicted the HLA-A and HLA-B alleles for most subjects in the first cohort. Several of the top co-occurrence clusters appeared to be linked to parvovirus B19, influenza, CMV and Epstein-Barr virus, according to a later analysis. In a later analysis, HLA-associated TCR beta chains showed more clonal expansion and lower generation probabilities than non-associated chains that were equally common. HLA typing was unavailable for some donors at each locus, so association tests used only the typed subset. In this cohort, only TCR beta chains were sequenced, and detectable features were limited by the absence of alpha or paired-chain data.

The cohort comprised some 680 healthy bone marrow donors. All cohort members were sampled while nominally healthy, although unrecorded immune exposures were likely present. Of the 610 or so cohort members, around 280 had positive CMV serostatus and 350 to 450 had negative CMV serostatus, and CMV serostatus was not recorded for the donor. Each donor provided a peripheral blood sample, and peripheral blood mononuclear cells were used for TCR beta sequencing. The Qiagen DNeasy Blood Extraction Kit was used to extract genomic DNA from the blood cell samples. Libraries were prepared through the immunoSEQ multiplex PCR assay. A mixture of 60 forward primers for TCR Vbeta segments and 13 reverse primers for TCR Jbeta segments was used in the multiplex PCR. A multiplex PCR assay on genomic DNA amplified the CDR3 region of rearranged TCR beta genes. Amplified TCR beta libraries were sequenced as 87-base-pair reads on the Illumina HiSeq System. Turning to the authors' computational methods: Across the 670 or so repertoires, a later analysis counted about 81 million unique TCR beta chains, roughly 11 million of which were shared by at least two donors. Raw reads were error-corrected and collapsed into unique sequences with a nearest-neighbor algorithm that merged closely related sequences to remove PCR and sequencing errors. Alignment of CDR3 sequences to IMGT reference sequences was used to assign V, D and J gene segments. Each retained sequence needed at least a six-nucleotide match to both a V gene segment and a J gene segment. Rearrangements were classified as productive when the CDR3 lacked stop codons and remained in frame with V and J, and all other rearrangements were classified as non-productive. Following IMGT convention, CDR3 was defined as the stretch from the second conserved V-encoded cysteine up to the conserved J-encoded phenylalanine. In an earlier analysis of more than 550 of the donors, sequences lacking an unambiguous match to a single V gene segment were excluded. In an earlier analysis of 500 to 750 of the donors, V segments were called functional above 56.7% productive rearrangements and were called segregating when the between-donor standard deviation exceeded 5%. A statistical classification framework was built to diagnose cytomegalovirus status from the catalog of TCR beta chain sequences. V and J gene assignment, in a later analysis, came from comparing TCR nucleotide sequences with IMGT/GENE-DB human TR gene sequences. A later analysis assigned CDR3 sequences and most-parsimonious VDJ recombination scenarios with the TCRdist pipeline. A later analysis defined each TCR beta chain by its CDR3 amino acid sequence plus V-gene family, and excluded reads lacking a unique V-gene family. A later analysis removed 450 to 600 highly shared, low-generation-probability nucleotide sequences to deal with suspected cross-contamination and a sequencing artifact. A later analysis calculated a clonal expansion index for each public chain from normalized within-repertoire ranks of inferred template counts. In a later analysis, generation probabilities were computed using a VDJ recombination model fitted to out-of-frame rearrangements, and the results were checked against IGoR. A later analysis scored TCR-TCR, TCR-HLA and TCR-CMV co-occurrence with hypergeometric tests, applying a repertoire-size bias correction to TCR pairs. False discovery rates were estimated in a later analysis by permuting HLA or CMV assignments 20 times. In a later analysis, co-occurring TCRs were grouped using DBSCAN, and TCRdist sequence similarity was added for clustering within HLA-allele-positive subsets. Co-occurrence clustering excluded repertoires with fewer than 30,000 or more than 120,000 public chains, plus five with anomalous nucleotide sharing. Entries here come from immuneACCESS through TCRdb and include only in-frame sequences with V and J called. Some clones fail to appear in such tables; in the studies checked, an unresolved V gene covers under half of the shortfall, and the cause of the remainder is unknown. V, J and clone size reflect that table, while D and trimming were determined from the DNA. The sample contains around 150,000 clones, 65% to 70% of them found a single time. The ten most abundant clones make up over 1.5% of the sample.

Note on this clone: Its specific antigen is unknown. No base quality values were provided; no much bigger clone lies one nucleotide off.

The sample taken for sequencing was PBMCs. The TCR comes from a human donor in good health.

The CDR3: CASSNIPGTGNTGELFF. The DNA sequence is as follows: TGTGCCAGCAGTAACATCCCCGGGACAGGTAACACCGGGGAGCTGTTTTTT. The sequence joins TRBV27 to TRBJ2-2, with TRBD1 matching 8 junction bases. The CDR3, cysteine through phenylalanine, is 17 amino acids long. The sequence is cut down to CDR3 DNA, 51 bases in frame from base 1. Unmatched junction bases come to 10, with V trimmed by 5 bases and J by 2 bases. Per the germline V gene (reference sequence), MNHEY is the CDR1 and SMNVEV is the CDR2.